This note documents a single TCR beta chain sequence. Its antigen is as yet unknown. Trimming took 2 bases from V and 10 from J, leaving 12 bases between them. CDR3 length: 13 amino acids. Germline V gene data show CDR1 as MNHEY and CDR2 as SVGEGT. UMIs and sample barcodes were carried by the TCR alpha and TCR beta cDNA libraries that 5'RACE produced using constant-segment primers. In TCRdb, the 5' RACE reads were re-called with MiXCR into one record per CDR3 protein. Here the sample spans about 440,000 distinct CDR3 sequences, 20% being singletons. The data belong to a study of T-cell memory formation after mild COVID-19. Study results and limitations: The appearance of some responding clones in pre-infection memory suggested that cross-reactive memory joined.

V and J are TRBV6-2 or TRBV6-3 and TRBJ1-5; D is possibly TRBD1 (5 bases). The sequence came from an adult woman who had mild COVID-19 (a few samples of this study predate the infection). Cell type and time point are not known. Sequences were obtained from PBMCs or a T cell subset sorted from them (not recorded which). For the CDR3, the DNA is TGTGCCAGCAGTTACGGAGGGACGAGACCCCAGCATTTT. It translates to CASSYGGTRPQHF.